The table lists the clone carrying this T cell receptor beta chain with a count of one. Its specificity is not known. During colonoscopy, one to two rectal pinch biopsies were collected. With V trimmed by 5 bases and J by 4 bases, 5 bases remained unmatched. The CDR3 has 14 residues. Germline CDR1 GTSNPN, CDR2 SVGIG (reference sequence). Generated by immunoSEQ multiplex PCR, the TCRdb table keeps only in-frame clones and is missing some. The table has some 11,000 clones, around 82% seen once. This record belongs to a study of pediatric ulcerative colitis. Notes on the study in general: A couple of rectal CDR3 clonotypes occurred in all ulcerative colitis patients.

The clonotype was recovered from a girl aged 10 to 17 who was a control in a study of pediatric ulcerative colitis. The rearrangement uses TRBV30 and TRBJ2-6; 7 bases are a match to TRBD1. Specimen: gut tissue. This chain's CDR3 is CAWSTGAGANVLTF. The DNA for the CDR3 is TGTGCCTGGTCTACAGGGGCAGGGGCCAACGTCCTGACTTTC.